The 10 T cell receptor beta chains presented below share a single source sample, sequenced in a study of T cell changes during pregnancy in multiple sclerosis. TCRdb's table, derived via immunoSEQ multiplex PCR, lists solely in-frame clones and lacks some. The data show just over 80,000 clones, nearly 95% seen once. This sample comprised peripheral blood, obtained in the second trimester of pregnancy. The source is a female donor with multiple sclerosis, enrolled in a pregnancy study.

V usage is TRBV9 and J usage is TRBJ2-4; TRBD1 matches at 7 bases. Looked up from germline, CDR1 is SGDLS and CDR2 is YYNGEE. CDR3 length equals 14 residues. With 3 bases clipped from V and 12 bases from J, the junction kept 12 bases outside the gene matches. The CDR3 region has the DNA TGTGCCAGCAGCGGCCTCCCCCGGGACAGTAATCAGTACTTC. Translating it yields CASSGLPRDSNQYF.

J is TRBJ2-5 and V is TRBV30; 9 bases are shared with TRBD1. Trimming at V came to 1 base and at J to 4 bases, leaving 1 base not matched to a gene. CDR1 is GTSNPN, CDR2 SVGIG, per germline (reference sequence). This CDR3 is 13 amino acids long. The CDR3, as DNA: TGTGCCTGGAGTGGGACAGGGGCAGAGACCCAGTACTTC. Translation: CAWSGTGAETQYF.

This chain connects TRBV7-9 to TRBJ1-1; no clear D. The CDR3 has 14 residues. V gave up 1 base and J gave up 1 base, with 7 bases separating them. CDR1 and CDR2 from the germline V gene are SEHNR and FQNEAQ (reference sequence). CDR3 amino acids: CASSLDSGNTEAFF. In DNA form, the CDR3 reads TGTGCCAGCAGCTTAGATAGTGGGAACACTGAAGCTTTCTTT. Supplemented by reference TRBV7-9 and TRBJ1-1, the full variable domain reads DTGVSQNPRHKITKRGQNVTFRCDPISEHNRLYWYRQTLGQGPEFLTYFQNEAQLEKSRLLSDRFSAERPKGSFSTLEIQRTEQGDSAMYLCASSLDSGNTEAFFGQGTRLTVV.

This chain uses TRBV11-2 with TRBJ2-7; no firm D call. Deletions cut 0 bases from V and 2 bases from J, with 8 bases between. Per the germline V gene, CDR1 is SGHAT and CDR2 is FQNNGV. The CDR3 consists of 14 residues. The CDR3 region is CASSLDRPPYEQYF. For the CDR3, the DNA is TGTGCCAGCAGCTTAGATCGTCCCCCCTACGAGCAGTACTTC.

This chain connects TRBV15 to TRBJ1-5; D is possibly TRBD1 (5 bases). CDR3 length: 17 amino acids. Trimming cost V 4 bases and J 8 bases, with 24 bases left between them. Per the germline V gene, CDR1 is LNHNV and CDR2 is YYDKDF (reference sequence). CDR3 residues: CATSTGGGEAIREPQHF. DNA of the CDR3: TGTGCCACCAGCACCGGGGGGGGAGAGGCCATCCGGGAGCCCCAGCATTTT.

The chain links TRBV11-2 to TRBJ1-1; D unclear. Germline loops: CDR1 SGHAT, CDR2 FQNNGV. V was trimmed by 6 bases and J by 4 bases, leaving 15 bases between them. This CDR3 region has 14 residues. For the CDR3, the DNA is TGTGCCAGCAGACGGAGGGAGGATAGCACTGAAGCTTTCTTT. This translates into CASRRREDSTEAFF.

The J gene is TRBJ1-5, the V gene TRBV19; D unresolved. Trimming removed 4 bases at V and 6 bases at J, with 7 bases between. This CDR3 spans 12 amino acids. Germline CDR1 and CDR2: LNHDA and SQIVND (reference sequence). The CDR3 nucleotides are TGTGCCAGTAGTACGGGGATTCAGCCCCAGCATTTT. This codes for CASSTGIQPQHF. Full variable domain (outside the CDR3, taken from reference TRBV19 and TRBJ1-5): DGGITQSPKYLFRKEGQNVTLSCEQNLNHDAMYWYRQDPGQGLRLIYYSQIVNDFQKGDIAEGYSVSREKKESFPLTVTSAQKNPTAFYLCASSTGIQPQHFGDGTRLSIL.

The chain recombines TRBV30 with TRBJ2-7; possible D gene TRBD2, 6 bases. Trimming took off 4 bases at V and 1 base at J, with 20 bases between the two ends. Germline V CDR1 and CDR2: GTSNPN, SVGIG (reference sequence). The CDR3 runs to 16 residues. The chain's CDR3 is CAWTGGVGGPSYEQYF. The CDR3 DNA follows: TGTGCCTGGACGGGTGGTGTGGGAGGCCCATCCTACGAGCAGTACTTC. Combining the CDR3 with reference TRBV30 and TRBJ2-7 gives the whole variable domain SQTIHQWPATLVQPVGSPLSLECTVEGTSNPNLYWYRQAAGRGLQLLFYSVGIGQISSEVPQNLSASRPQDRQFILSSKKLLLSDSGFYLCAWTGGVGGPSYEQYFGPGTRLTVT.

This chain connects TRBV6-1 to TRBJ2-1, with 10 positions matching TRBD2. In germline, CDR1 is MNHNS, CDR2 SASEGT. The V segment lost 8 bases and the J segment 12 bases; nucleotides outside the gene matches: 13. This CDR3 comprises 14 residues. The CDR3 DNA reads as TGTGCCAGCTCCGAAGCGGGAGGGCCTTTGCGGCAGTTCTTC. Protein sequence: CASSEAGGPLRQFF.

The chain combines TRBV19 with TRBJ1-3; unclear D gene. This CDR3 is 13 amino acids long. Germline V gene data show CDR1 as LNHDA and CDR2 as SQIVND (reference sequence). Trimming shortened V by 6 bases and J by 4 bases, and 10 bases separated the two germline ends. CDR3 coding DNA: TGTGCCAGTAGGTGGACTGCAGGAAACACCATATATTTT. Translation gives CASRWTAGNTIYF.